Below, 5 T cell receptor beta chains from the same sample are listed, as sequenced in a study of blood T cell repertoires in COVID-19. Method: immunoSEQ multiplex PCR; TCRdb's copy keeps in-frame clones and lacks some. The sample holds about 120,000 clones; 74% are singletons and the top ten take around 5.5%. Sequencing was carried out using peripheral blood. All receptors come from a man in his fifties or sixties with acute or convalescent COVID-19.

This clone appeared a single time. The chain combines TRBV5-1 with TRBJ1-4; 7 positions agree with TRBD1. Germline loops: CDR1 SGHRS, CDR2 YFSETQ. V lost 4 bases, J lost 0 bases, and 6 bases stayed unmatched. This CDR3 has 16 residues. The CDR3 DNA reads TGCGCCAGCAGCCGGACAGGAGATACAACTAATGAAAAACTGTTTTTT. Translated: CASSRTGDTTNEKLFF.

In DNA form, the CDR3 reads TGTGCCAGCAGCTTTACGAGTGACCCCGGGAGCGAGCAGTACTTC. Protein sequence: CASSFTSDPGSEQYF. The chain uses TRBV7-6 and TRBJ2-7; maybe TRBD2 (6 bases). The CDR3 loop spans 15 amino acids. The V end was cut by 3 bases, the J end by 6 bases, with 18 bases between. Per germline, CDR1 SGHVS and CDR2 FNYEAQ.

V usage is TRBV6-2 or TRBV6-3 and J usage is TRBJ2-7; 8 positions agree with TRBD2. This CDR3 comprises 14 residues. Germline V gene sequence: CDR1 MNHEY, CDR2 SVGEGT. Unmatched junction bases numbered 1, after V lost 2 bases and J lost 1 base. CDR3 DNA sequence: TGTGCCAGCAGTTACGGGACTAGGTCCTACGAGCAGTACTTC. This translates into CASSYGTRSYEQYF.

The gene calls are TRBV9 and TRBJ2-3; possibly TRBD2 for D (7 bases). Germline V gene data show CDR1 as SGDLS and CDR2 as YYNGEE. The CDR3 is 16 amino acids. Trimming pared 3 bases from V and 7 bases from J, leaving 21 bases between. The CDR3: CASSADGRGPRYTQYF. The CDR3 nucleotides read TGTGCCAGCAGCGCCGACGGGCGGGGGCCTCGCTATACGCAGTATTTT.

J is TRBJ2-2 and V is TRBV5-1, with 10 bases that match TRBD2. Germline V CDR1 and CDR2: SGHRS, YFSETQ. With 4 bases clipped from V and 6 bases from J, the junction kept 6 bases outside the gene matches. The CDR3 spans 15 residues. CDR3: CASSGLAGGPGELFF. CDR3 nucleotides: TGCGCCAGCAGCGGGTTAGCGGGAGGACCCGGGGAGCTGTTTTTT.